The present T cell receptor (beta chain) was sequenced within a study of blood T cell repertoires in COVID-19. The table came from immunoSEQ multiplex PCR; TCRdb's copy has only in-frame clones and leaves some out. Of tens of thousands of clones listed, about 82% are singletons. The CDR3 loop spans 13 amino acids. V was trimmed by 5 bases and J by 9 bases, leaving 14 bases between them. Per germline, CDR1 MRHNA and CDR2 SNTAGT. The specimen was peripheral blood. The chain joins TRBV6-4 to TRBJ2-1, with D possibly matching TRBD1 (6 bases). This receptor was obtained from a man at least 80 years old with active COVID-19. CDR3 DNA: TGTGCCAGCAGTCTCCAGGGGAGTACTGAGCAGTTCTTC. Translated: CASSLQGSTEQFF.